The 16 T cell receptor beta chains presented below share a single source sample, sequenced in a study of blood T cell repertoires in COVID-19. The data were produced by immunoSEQ multiplex PCR, yet TCRdb's version contains in-frame clones alone and is incomplete. This sample has 90,000 to 120,000 clones, with around 80% found just once. The sample taken for sequencing was peripheral blood. These receptors came from a man between 65 and 85 years old with active or convalescent COVID-19.

V and J are TRBV1 and TRBJ2-3; the table's D call, TRBD2, has no DNA check behind it. TRBV1 is classified as a pseudogene. This CDR3 region has 17 residues. The CDR3 loop is CTSSQPSAGGAVNTQYF. The CDR3, as DNA: TGCACCAGCAGCCAACCCTCAGCGGGGGGTGCGGTTAATACGCAGTATTTT.

The V gene is TRBV5-5, the J gene TRBJ1-4; 7 bases agree with TRBD1. Losses at the gene ends were 1 base for V and 8 bases for J; bases not matched to a gene: 8. The CDR3 spans 15 residues. Germline V gene sequence: CDR1 SGHKS, CDR2 YYEKEE (reference sequence). CDR3 region: CASSLRQGEREKLFF. As DNA, the CDR3 is TGTGCCAGCAGCTTGAGACAGGGAGAACGCGAAAAACTGTTTTTT. Looking up the rest from reference TRBV5-5 and TRBJ1-4 gives the full variable domain: DAGVTQSPTHLIKTRGQQVTLRCSPISGHKSVSWYQQVLGQGPQFIFQYYEKEERGRGNFPDRFSARQFPNYSSELNVNALLLGDSALYLCASSLRQGEREKLFFGSGTQLSVL.

The J gene is TRBJ2-1, the V gene TRBV5-6, with 14 bases lining up with TRBD2. J gave up 5 bases and V 2 bases, and 3 bases lay outside the gene matches. The CDR3 totals 16 residues. Germline loops: CDR1 SGHDT, CDR2 YYEEEE. DNA of the CDR3: TGTGCCAGCAGCTTCCGGACTAGCGGGAGGCACAATGAGCAGTTCTTC. Translation: CASSFRTSGRHNEQFF. The entire variable domain, with the rest obtained from reference TRBV5-6 and TRBJ2-1, is as follows: DAGVTQSPTHLIKTRGQQVTLRCSPKSGHDTVSWYQQALGQGPQFIFQYYEEEERQRGNFPDRFSGHQFPNYSSELNVNALLLGDSALYLCASSFRTSGRHNEQFFGPGTRLTVL.

The genes are TRBV5-1 and TRBJ2-3; 7 nucleotides agree with TRBD1. Germline-derived CDR1 and CDR2 are SGHRS and YFSETQ. The CDR3 contains 12 residues. V shed 2 bases and J 10 bases; nucleotides not matched to a gene: 4. CDR3 sequence (DNA): TGCGCCAGCAGCTTAGAGACAGGGTCGCAGTATTTT. Translating gives CASSLETGSQYF.

There are a few counts of this clone. The sample holds other DNA sequences that translate to the same CDR3. The chain carries TRBV19 and TRBJ1-5; tentative D call: TRBD1 (6 bases). The CDR3 has 13 amino acids. CDR1 LNHDA and CDR2 SQIVND come from the germline V gene (reference sequence). V was shortened by 6 bases and J by 1 base, with 7 bases between the two germline ends. CDR3 amino acids: CASSGQSNQPQHF. DNA for the CDR3: TGTGCCAGTAGCGGACAGAGCAATCAGCCCCAGCATTTT.

This clone was counted only a few times. The gene calls are TRBV6-5 and TRBJ1-5; possible D gene TRBD1, 6 bases. V dropped 6 bases and J dropped 2 bases, with 11 bases sitting between them. The germline V gene has CDR1 MNHEY and CDR2 SVGAGI. CDR3 length: 14 residues. The DNA for the CDR3 is TGTGCCAGCAGCCAGGGGTTTGGCAATCAGCCCCAGCATTTT. Its translation is CASSQGFGNQPQHF.

This chain joins TRBV7-9 and TRBJ2-5; D is uncertain. The CDR3 runs 14 residues. Trimming pared 5 bases from V and 2 bases from J, leaving 12 bases between. Germline values: CDR1 SEHNR, CDR2 FQNEAQ (reference sequence). CDR3 in amino acids: CASSLTDFQETQYF. The CDR3 DNA reads as TGTGCCAGCAGCCTGACTGATTTTCAAGAGACCCAGTACTTC. The full variable domain, with the rest looked up from reference TRBV7-9 and TRBJ2-5, is DTGVSQNPRHKITKRGQNVTFRCDPISEHNRLYWYRQTLGQGPEFLTYFQNEAQLEKSRLLSDRFSAERPKGSFSTLEIQRTEQGDSAMYLCASSLTDFQETQYFGPGTRLLVL.

This clone was detected only a few times. The chain combines TRBV2 with TRBJ2-3, with TRBD2 as a possible D gene (5 bases). V was shortened by 7 bases and J by 2 bases, with 16 bases between the two germline ends. There are 15 residues in the CDR3. Germline-derived CDR1 and CDR2 are SNHLY and FYNNEI. In DNA form, the CDR3 reads TGTGCCAGCAAGGAAAAGCGGAGCTACACAGATACGCAGTATTTT. This sequence encodes CASKEKRSYTDTQYF.

The chain links TRBV3-1 (or the pseudogene TRBV3-2) to TRBJ2-1, with TRBD2 identical over 8 bases. Germline CDR1 LGHDT, CDR2 YNNKEL (reference sequence). The V segment lost 3 bases and the J segment 7 bases; nucleotides outside the gene matches: 5. This CDR3 has 14 residues. The CDR3 coding sequence is TGTGCCAGCAGCCAGAACGGGGGGGCGAATGAGCAGTTCTTC. This encodes CASSQNGGANEQFF.

The chain has TRBV19 and TRBJ2-3, with no clear D. Germline-derived CDR1 and CDR2 are LNHDA and SQIVND (reference sequence). The CDR3 runs to 14 residues. V was clipped by 6 bases and J by 0 bases, with 10 bases between them. The CDR3 loop is CASSTFSSTDTQYF. CDR3 nucleotides: TGTGCCAGTAGCACTTTTTCTAGCACAGATACGCAGTATTTT.

This clone was picked up one time. The gene calls are TRBV6-5 and TRBJ2-7, with TRBD1 matching 7 bases. This CDR3 comprises 13 residues. V lost 7 bases to trimming and J lost 8 bases; unmatched junction nucleotides: 11. Germline CDR1 reads MNHEY; CDR2 reads SVGAGI. The CDR3 bases are TGTGCCAGCAATAGGGACAGAATGGCACAGCAGTACTTC. It yields the protein CASNRDRMAQQYF.

A note on this clone: This sample also contains other DNA sequences that code for the same CDR3. The chain employs TRBV11-2 and TRBJ1-2; a possible D gene is TRBD1 (5 bases). Trimming removed 0 bases from V and 2 bases from J, with 7 bases in between. Germline CDR1 SGHAT, CDR2 FQNNGV. This CDR3 has 14 amino acids. The CDR3, as DNA: TGTGCCAGCAGCTTAGAACGGGGGAACTATGGCTACACCTTC. This translates into CASSLERGNYGYTF.

The chain recombines TRBV6-5 with TRBJ2-1; a possible D gene is TRBD1 (5 bases). Germline V gene lookup returns CDR1 MNHEY and CDR2 SVGAGI. The germline V and J ends were trimmed by 10 bases and 9 bases, with 10 bases remaining between them. The CDR3 is 10 residues long. The CDR3 bases are TGTGCCATAGGGGCGACTGAGCAGTTCTTC. Translated: CAIGATEQFF.

The V call is TRBV30, the J call TRBJ2-1; TRBD1 agrees at 10 bases. CDR1 is GTSNPN and CDR2 is SVGIG in the germline V gene (reference sequence). The CDR3 spans 16 residues. The V and J ends lost 2 bases and 1 base, in that order; junction bases with no gene match: 5. CDR3 sequence reads: CAWSRWDRGSYNEQFF. The CDR3 DNA reads TGTGCCTGGAGTAGGTGGGACAGGGGTTCCTACAATGAGCAGTTCTTC. Combining the CDR3 with reference TRBV30 and TRBJ2-1 gives the whole variable domain SQTIHQWPATLVQPVGSPLSLECTVEGTSNPNLYWYRQAAGRGLQLLFYSVGIGQISSEVPQNLSASRPQDRQFILSSKKLLLSDSGFYLCAWSRWDRGSYNEQFFGPGTRLTVL.

In this sample, this clone turned up a few times. V and J are TRBV19 and TRBJ1-5; 9 nucleotides align to TRBD1. V shed 3 bases, J shed 3 bases, and the junction held 3 bases outside the gene matches. In germline, CDR1 is LNHDA, CDR2 SQIVND (reference sequence). This CDR3 comprises 15 residues. This CDR3 is CASSMWDRDNQPQHF. Here the CDR3 DNA reads TGTGCCAGTAGTATGTGGGACAGGGACAATCAGCCCCAGCATTTT.

The V gene is TRBV7-6, the J gene TRBJ2-7; 9 bases are a match to TRBD2. Per the germline V gene, CDR1 is SGHVS and CDR2 is FNYEAQ. V trimming: 2 bases; J trimming: 1 base; junction bases outside the gene matches: 3. The CDR3 runs 15 residues. CDR3: CASSLRTSGSYEQYF. As DNA, the CDR3 is TGTGCCAGCAGCTTACGAACTAGCGGGTCCTACGAGCAGTACTTC.